The 17 T cell receptor beta chains below come from one sample, sequenced in a study of T cell changes during pregnancy in multiple sclerosis. Libraries were prepared by immunoSEQ multiplex PCR; TCRdb keeps only in-frame clonotypes and omits some of them. In the table there are 14,000 to 15,000 clones, approximately 83% of which are singletons. The sequencing here drew on CD8+ T cells from peripheral blood mononuclear cells, taken in the first trimester of pregnancy. The receptors shown here come from a female donor with multiple sclerosis, enrolled in a pregnancy study.

V gene TRBV29-1 combines with J gene TRBJ2-1; 7 bases fit TRBD1. In germline, CDR1 is SQVTM, CDR2 ANQGSEA. V was pared by 5 bases and J by 4 bases, with 8 bases of the junction left unmatched. This CDR3 is 14 amino acids long. The CDR3 sequence: CSVYAQGRYNEQFF. The CDR3 DNA reads TGCAGCGTTTATGCACAGGGGCGGTACAATGAGCAGTTCTTC.

This chain joins TRBV10-3 and TRBJ1-4; D is perhaps TRBD1 (5 bases). Per germline, CDR1 ENHRY and CDR2 SYGVKD. V gave up 1 base and J gave up 3 bases, with 12 bases separating them. CDR3 length: 16 amino acids. The CDR3 here is CAISEWQGGPNEKLFF. In DNA form, the CDR3 reads TGTGCCATCAGTGAGTGGCAGGGTGGCCCTAATGAAAAACTGTTTTTT.

The J gene is TRBJ1-1, the V gene TRBV27; the D gene is possibly TRBD1 (5 bases). The V gene's germline CDR1 is MNHEY and CDR2 SMNVEV (reference sequence). CDR3 length equals 13 residues. With 6 bases removed from V and 8 bases from J, the gap between germline ends came to 16 bases. The CDR3, as DNA: TGTGCCAGCAGCCCATTGACGACAGCGGAAGCTTTCTTT. This gives the protein CASSPLTTAEAFF.

The genes are TRBV6-1 and TRBJ1-2, with D maybe TRBD1 (5 bases). Trimming cost V 2 bases and J 2 bases, with 15 bases left between them. The germline CDR1 and CDR2 sequences are MNHNS and SASEGT. The CDR3 spans 16 residues. CDR3: CASSESVDSPNYGYTF. In DNA form, the CDR3 reads TGTGCCAGCAGTGAATCGGTTGACAGTCCAAACTATGGCTACACCTTC.

This clone has only a few counts. The chain carries TRBV7-9 and TRBJ1-2; maybe TRBD1 (5 bases). V was clipped by 5 bases and J by 0 bases, with 10 bases between them. The CDR3 is 14 amino acids. Germline values: CDR1 SEHNR, CDR2 FQNEAQ (reference sequence). CDR3 amino acids: CASSTPTANYGYTF. In DNA form, the CDR3 reads TGTGCCAGCAGCACCCCGACAGCTAACTATGGCTACACCTTC.

The chain uses TRBV9 and TRBJ2-1, with D possibly TRBD2 on 5 matching bases. The V end was cut by 8 bases, the J end by 7 bases, with 7 bases between. CDR1 and CDR2 (germline): SGDLS, YYNGEE. This CDR3 is 10 amino acids long. The CDR3 spells CASSGNEQFF. The CDR3 DNA is TGTGCCAGTTCGGGGAATGAGCAGTTCTTC.

This rearrangement joins TRBV23-1 to TRBJ1-5, with unresolved D. TRBV23-1 is noted as an ORF with a role that remains uncertain. This CDR3 contains 15 residues. V was pared by 4 bases and J by 2 bases, with 12 bases between. CDR3: CASSRAYQGNQPQHF. The CDR3 coding sequence is TGCGCCAGCAGTCGAGCCTACCAGGGCAATCAGCCCCAGCATTTT.

The V call is TRBV7-9, the J call TRBJ1-1; D possibly corresponds to TRBD1 (6 bases). Germline CDR1 is SEHNR and CDR2 is FQNEAQ (reference sequence). Trimming pared 5 bases from V and 0 bases from J, leaving 10 bases between. This CDR3 spans 14 amino acids. In DNA, the CDR3 is TGTGCCAGCAGCCCGGACAGTATGAACACTGAAGCTTTCTTT. This gives the protein CASSPDSMNTEAFF.

This chain links TRBV28 with TRBJ1-1; 7 bases agree with TRBD1. This CDR3 is 15 amino acids long. CDR1 and CDR2 from the germline V gene are MDHEN and SYDVKM. J gave up 0 bases and V 3 bases, and 4 bases lay outside the gene matches. CDR3 residues: CASSLDRSVNTEAFF. The CDR3 DNA reads TGTGCCAGCAGTTTGGACAGGTCAGTGAACACTGAAGCTTTCTTT.

The chain joins TRBV6-5 to TRBJ2-7; 7 bases match TRBD1. V shed 5 bases and J 4 bases; nucleotides not matched to a gene: 5. Germline CDR1 is MNHEY and CDR2 is SVGAGI. The CDR3 is made up of 13 amino acids. The CDR3 DNA follows: TGTGCCAGCAGTCCGGGACAGACATACGAGCAGTACTTC. Translation gives CASSPGQTYEQYF.

CDR3: CASSLGQGLGSTGELFF. CDR3 DNA: TGTGCCAGCAGCCTGGGACAGGGCCTAGGTAGCACCGGGGAGCTGTTTTTT. The J gene is TRBJ2-2, the V gene TRBV5-6; 9 nucleotides match TRBD1. Losses at the gene ends were 4 bases for V and 4 bases for J; bases not matched to a gene: 11. Germline loops: CDR1 SGHDT, CDR2 YYEEEE. CDR3 length: 17 amino acids.

The CDR3 region is CASSEDEGRNYEQYF. The CDR3 DNA is TGTGCCAGCAGTGAAGATGAAGGGAGGAACTACGAGCAGTACTTC. The chain joins TRBV6-1 to TRBJ2-7; TRBD2 might be the D (6 bases). The CDR3 spans 15 residues. The V end lost 1 base, the J end lost 3 bases, and 13 bases lay between the germline ends. Germline V gene data show CDR1 as MNHNS and CDR2 as SASEGT.

V is TRBV10-3 and J is TRBJ2-7; 7 positions agree with TRBD2. Germline trimming cut 4 bases from V and 4 bases from J; bases unmatched to any gene: 13. Germline V lookup: CDR1 ENHRY, CDR2 SYGVKD. The CDR3 extends over 16 amino acids. As DNA, the CDR3 is TGTGCCATCAGTGTTAAGGAGGGAGGGCCCCAATACGAGCAGTACTTC. Encoded protein: CAISVKEGGPQYEQYF.

This rearrangement joins TRBV7-9 to TRBJ2-7, with 9 bases aligning to TRBD1. This CDR3 contains 14 residues. J was trimmed by 6 bases and V by 5 bases; bases with no gene match: 8. CDR1 and CDR2 (germline): SEHNR, FQNEAQ (reference sequence). This chain's CDR3 is CASSPLDRGGEQYF. The CDR3 coding sequence is TGTGCCAGCAGCCCGTTGGACAGGGGAGGCGAGCAGTACTTC.

This chain connects TRBV27 to TRBJ2-7; 8 bases fit TRBD1. Per the germline V gene, CDR1 is MNHEY and CDR2 is SMNVEV (reference sequence). V lost 9 bases to trimming and J lost 3 bases; unmatched junction nucleotides: 10. The CDR3 contains 14 residues. The CDR3 protein is CASMAGTGLYEQYF. The DNA of the CDR3 is TGTGCCAGTATGGCCGGGACAGGCCTCTACGAGCAGTACTTC.

This CDR3 reads CASRKTLAGKVVEQFF. The CDR3 DNA reads TGTGCCAGCCGAAAAACACTAGCGGGGAAGGTCGTTGAGCAGTTCTTC. The chain recombines TRBV28 with TRBJ2-1; 10 bases align to TRBD2. V gave up 8 bases and J gave up 9 bases; unmatched junction bases: 16. This CDR3 contains 16 residues. CDR1 is MDHEN, CDR2 SYDVKM, per germline. Using reference TRBV28 and TRBJ2-1 for the parts outside the CDR3, the full variable domain is DVKVTQSSRYLVKRTGEKVFLECVQDMDHENMFWYRQDPGLGLRLIYFSYDVKMKEKGDIPEGYSVSREKKERFSLILESASTNQTSMYLCASRKTLAGKVVEQFFGPGTRLTVL.

This rearrangement joins TRBV30 to TRBJ2-3; maybe TRBD1 (5 bases). The length of the CDR3 is 15 residues. V was shortened by 2 bases and J by 2 bases, with 14 bases between the two germline ends. The germline V gene has CDR1 GTSNPN and CDR2 SVGIG (reference sequence). The chain's CDR3 is CAWSYTDIATDTQYF. The CDR3 DNA reads as TGTGCCTGGAGTTATACGGACATTGCCACAGATACGCAGTATTTT.